This T cell receptor (beta chain) stems from a study of blood T cell repertoires in COVID-19. Across the whole study: Spain, Italy and the United States supplied samples that represented acute and convalescent COVID-19.

How the authors handled the data: By means of reference gene primer amplification, nucleated cell counts were estimated. Measured with immunoSEQ multiplex PCR; TCRdb has only the in-frame clones, and not every one. D and trimming come from the DNA, and the V and J calls and clone size come from that table. Of hundreds of thousands of clones in the sample, more than 80% were seen once. Germline lookup yields CDR1 SGHAT and CDR2 FQNNGV. The V gene lost 0 bases and the J gene lost 3 bases, with 14 bases spanning the gap. The CDR3 is 16 amino acids. The J gene is TRBJ2-5, the V gene TRBV11-2; tentative D call: TRBD2 (5 bases). The TCR originated in a woman in her 30s with active or convalescent COVID-19. The sample comprised peripheral blood. CDR3 loop: CASSLDRRERKETQYF. CDR3 coding DNA: TGTGCCAGCAGCTTAGATCGCCGGGAAAGAAAAGAGACCCAGTACTTC. Based on the CDR3 plus reference TRBV11-2 and TRBJ2-5, the full variable domain is EAGVAQSPRYKIIEKRQSVAFWCNPISGHATLYWYQQILGQGPKLLIQFQNNGVVDDSQLPKDRFSAERLKGVDSTLKIQPAKLEDSAVYLCASSLDRRERKETQYFGPGTRLLVL.